The rows below give T cell receptor beta chains drawn from one sample of a study of T cells in Graves' hyperthyroidism and ophthalmopathy. MiXCR, run by TCRdb on the multiplex PCR reads, gives a single entry per CDR3 protein. The profile shows more than 350,000 distinct CDR3 sequences, around 15% of them singletons. Sequenced input: blood. These receptors all come from a woman between 25 and 40 years old with Graves' ophthalmopathy. Each CDR3 is given with its conserved first and last residue.

v_call: TRBV19; j_call: TRBJ2-1; cdr3_aa: CASSRQGLSNEQFF
v_call: TRBV6-1; j_call: TRBJ2-4; cdr3_aa: CASSRRGLSTDPNIQYF
v_call: TRBV9; j_call: TRBJ2-1; cdr3_aa: CASSGDRVAYNEQFF
v_call: TRBV3-1; j_call: TRBJ2-4; cdr3_aa: CASSPGTGLAKNIQYF
v_call: TRBV9; j_call: TRBJ2-1; cdr3_aa: CASSVAGGTVLDEQFF
v_call: TRBV5-6; j_call: TRBJ2-2; cdr3_aa: CASSLTDGITGELFF
v_call: TRBV9; j_call: TRBJ1-2; cdr3_aa: CASSSRTGNYGYTF
v_call: TRBV20-1; j_call: TRBJ2-2; cdr3_aa: CSARKDRSANTGELFF
v_call: TRBV10-1; j_call: TRBJ2-3; cdr3_aa: CASSESLVSDTQYF
v_call: TRBV25-1; j_call: TRBJ2-7; cdr3_aa: CASLPRRQTYEQYF
v_call: TRBV20-1; j_call: TRBJ2-3; cdr3_aa: CSATRTRTDTQYF
v_call: TRBV13; j_call: TRBJ2-4; cdr3_aa: CASREGRDKNIQYF
v_call: TRBV7-2; j_call: TRBJ1-5; cdr3_aa: CASSFEPNWNQPQHF
v_call: TRBV4-1; j_call: TRBJ1-5; cdr3_aa: CASSQRLSVQDSLSPTEPQHF
v_call: TRBV7-9; j_call: TRBJ1-2; cdr3_aa: CASSLSGYHGYTF
v_call: TRBV7-8; j_call: TRBJ1-1; cdr3_aa: CASSPRPSHNTEAFF
v_call: TRBV15; j_call: TRBJ1-5; cdr3_aa: CATSREVREGQPQHF
v_call: TRBV18; j_call: TRBJ1-4; cdr3_aa: CASSPPLPAGLGTNEKLFF
v_call: TRBV12-3/TRBV12-4; j_call: TRBJ1-5; cdr3_aa: CASSLRFAGDTNQPQHF
v_call: TRBV19; j_call: TRBJ2-3; cdr3_aa: CASRLAQTDTQYF
v_call: TRBV24-1; j_call: TRBJ1-5; cdr3_aa: CATSDSNQPQHF
v_call: TRBV18; j_call: TRBJ2-7; cdr3_aa: CASSPTSGGARNEQYF
v_call: TRBV7-2; j_call: TRBJ2-3; cdr3_aa: CASSLSTYTDTQYF
v_call: TRBV6-2/TRBV6-3; j_call: TRBJ2-3; cdr3_aa: CASSYSRRAGAPGQYF
v_call: TRBV29-1; j_call: TRBJ1-3; cdr3_aa: CSVQITGLSSGNTIYF
v_call: TRBV7-3; j_call: TRBJ2-1; cdr3_aa: CASSWGQSNEQFF
v_call: TRBV24-1; j_call: TRBJ1-5; cdr3_aa: CATLDDRDSNQPQHF
v_call: TRBV28; j_call: TRBJ1-1; cdr3_aa: CASRRSTEAFF